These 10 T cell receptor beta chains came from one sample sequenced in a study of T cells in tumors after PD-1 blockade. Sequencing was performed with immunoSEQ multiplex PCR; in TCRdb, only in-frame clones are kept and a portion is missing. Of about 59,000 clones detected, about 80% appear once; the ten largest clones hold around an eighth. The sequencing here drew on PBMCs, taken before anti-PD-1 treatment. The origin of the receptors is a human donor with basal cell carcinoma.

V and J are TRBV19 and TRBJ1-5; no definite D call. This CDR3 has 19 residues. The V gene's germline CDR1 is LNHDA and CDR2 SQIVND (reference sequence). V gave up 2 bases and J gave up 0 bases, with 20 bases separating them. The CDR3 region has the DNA TGTGCCAGTAGTATACCCAATTCGGCGGCTGATTATAGCAATCAGCCCCAGCATTTT. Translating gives CASSIPNSAADYSNQPQHF.

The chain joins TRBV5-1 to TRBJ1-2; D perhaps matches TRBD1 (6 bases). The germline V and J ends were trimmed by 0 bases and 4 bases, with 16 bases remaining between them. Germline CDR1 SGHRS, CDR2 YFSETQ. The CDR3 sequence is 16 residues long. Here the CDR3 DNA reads TGCGCCAGCAGCTTGGGCACCGGGACAAGGAGCTATGGCTACACCTTC. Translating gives CASSLGTGTRSYGYTF.

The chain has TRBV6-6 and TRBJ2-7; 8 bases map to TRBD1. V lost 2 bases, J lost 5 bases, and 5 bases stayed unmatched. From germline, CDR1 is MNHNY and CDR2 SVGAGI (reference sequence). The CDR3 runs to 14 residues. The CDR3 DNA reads TGTGCCAGCAGTTACGGGCAGGGGGCGAACGAGCAGTACTTC. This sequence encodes CASSYGQGANEQYF.

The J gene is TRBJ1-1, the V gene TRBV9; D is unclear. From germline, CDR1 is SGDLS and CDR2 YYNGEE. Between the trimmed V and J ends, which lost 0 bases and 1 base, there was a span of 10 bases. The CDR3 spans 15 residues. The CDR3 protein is CASSVEEGENTEAFF. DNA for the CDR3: TGTGCCAGCAGCGTAGAAGAGGGTGAGAACACTGAAGCTTTCTTT.

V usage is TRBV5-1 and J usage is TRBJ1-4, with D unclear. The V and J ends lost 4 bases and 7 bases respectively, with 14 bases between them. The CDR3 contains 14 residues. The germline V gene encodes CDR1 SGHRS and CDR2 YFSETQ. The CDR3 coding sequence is TGCGCCAGCAGCATCGCGGCAGCTGGTGAAAAACTGTTTTTT. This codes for CASSIAAAGEKLFF.

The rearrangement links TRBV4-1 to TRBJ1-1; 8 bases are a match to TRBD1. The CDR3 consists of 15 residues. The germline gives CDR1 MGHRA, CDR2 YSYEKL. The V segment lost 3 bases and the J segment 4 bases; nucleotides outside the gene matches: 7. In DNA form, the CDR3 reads TGCGCCAGCAGCCACCCGGACAGGGTTTTCACTGAAGCTTTCTTT. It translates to CASSHPDRVFTEAFF.

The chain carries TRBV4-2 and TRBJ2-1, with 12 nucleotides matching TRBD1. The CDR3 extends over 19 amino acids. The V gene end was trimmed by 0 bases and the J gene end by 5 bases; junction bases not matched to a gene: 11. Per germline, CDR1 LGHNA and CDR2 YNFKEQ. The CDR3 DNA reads TGTGCCAGCAGCCAAGACCCACCGGGACAGGGGGCAGGTGACAATGAGCAGTTCTTC. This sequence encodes CASSQDPPGQGAGDNEQFF.

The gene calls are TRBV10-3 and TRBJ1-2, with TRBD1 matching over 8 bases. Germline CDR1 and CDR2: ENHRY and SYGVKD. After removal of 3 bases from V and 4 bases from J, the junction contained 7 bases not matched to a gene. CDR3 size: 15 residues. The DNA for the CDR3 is TGTGCCATCAGTGAAGGGGCAGGGGGCCTCTATGGCTACACCTTC. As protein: CAISEGAGGLYGYTF.

In nucleotides, the CDR3 is TGTGCCAGCAGCTTGGGTGGGAGCGGGGGGAGGAATGAGCAGTTCTTC. Protein sequence: CASSLGGSGGRNEQFF. The chain uses TRBV5-4 and TRBJ2-1, with 9 bases that match TRBD2. The CDR3 is made up of 16 amino acids. Germline assignment: CDR1 SGHNT and CDR2 YYREEE (reference sequence). V lost 0 bases and J lost 7; bases outside the gene matches: 8.

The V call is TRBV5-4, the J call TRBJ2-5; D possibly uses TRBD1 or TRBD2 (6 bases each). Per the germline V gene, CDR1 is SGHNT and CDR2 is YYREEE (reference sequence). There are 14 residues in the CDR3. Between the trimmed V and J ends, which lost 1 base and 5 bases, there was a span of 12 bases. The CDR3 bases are TGTGCCAGCAGCTTGTCGGGGGCCGGGGAGACCCAGTACTTC. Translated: CASSLSGAGETQYF.